This T cell receptor (beta chain) was documented in a study of Graves' ophthalmopathy and Graves' hyperthyroidism. Study findings and constraints: The model's prediction of ophthalmopathy progression had 70.59% sensitivity and approximately 77% specificity. The 13-signature model separated ophthalmopathy from stable hyperthyroidism at just under 90% sensitivity and around 81% specificity.

This clonotype came up once. What it binds is unknown. Uncontrolled infections, other autoimmune diseases, pregnancy or lactation barred patients from enrollment. Amplification from RNA transcripts yielded the TCR beta CDR3 regions. In the first round, RT-PCR was carried out with HTBI primers, and a multiplex PCR formed the second round. TCRdb re-called the multiplex PCR reads through MiXCR, storing one row per CDR3 protein. The sample includes more than 550,000 distinct CDR3 sequences, about 38% of them seen just once. The source is an adult man with Graves' ophthalmopathy. The sample consisted of peripheral blood.

This CDR3 is CSARDFNEQYF. The CDR3 bases are TGCAGTGCTAGAGATTTTAATGAGCAGTACTTC. The genes are TRBV20-1 and TRBJ2-7; D call uncertain. CDR1 is DFQATT and CDR2 is SNEGSKA in the germline V gene (reference sequence). This CDR3 is 11 amino acids long. V lost 0 bases, J lost 7 bases, and 7 bases lay in between.